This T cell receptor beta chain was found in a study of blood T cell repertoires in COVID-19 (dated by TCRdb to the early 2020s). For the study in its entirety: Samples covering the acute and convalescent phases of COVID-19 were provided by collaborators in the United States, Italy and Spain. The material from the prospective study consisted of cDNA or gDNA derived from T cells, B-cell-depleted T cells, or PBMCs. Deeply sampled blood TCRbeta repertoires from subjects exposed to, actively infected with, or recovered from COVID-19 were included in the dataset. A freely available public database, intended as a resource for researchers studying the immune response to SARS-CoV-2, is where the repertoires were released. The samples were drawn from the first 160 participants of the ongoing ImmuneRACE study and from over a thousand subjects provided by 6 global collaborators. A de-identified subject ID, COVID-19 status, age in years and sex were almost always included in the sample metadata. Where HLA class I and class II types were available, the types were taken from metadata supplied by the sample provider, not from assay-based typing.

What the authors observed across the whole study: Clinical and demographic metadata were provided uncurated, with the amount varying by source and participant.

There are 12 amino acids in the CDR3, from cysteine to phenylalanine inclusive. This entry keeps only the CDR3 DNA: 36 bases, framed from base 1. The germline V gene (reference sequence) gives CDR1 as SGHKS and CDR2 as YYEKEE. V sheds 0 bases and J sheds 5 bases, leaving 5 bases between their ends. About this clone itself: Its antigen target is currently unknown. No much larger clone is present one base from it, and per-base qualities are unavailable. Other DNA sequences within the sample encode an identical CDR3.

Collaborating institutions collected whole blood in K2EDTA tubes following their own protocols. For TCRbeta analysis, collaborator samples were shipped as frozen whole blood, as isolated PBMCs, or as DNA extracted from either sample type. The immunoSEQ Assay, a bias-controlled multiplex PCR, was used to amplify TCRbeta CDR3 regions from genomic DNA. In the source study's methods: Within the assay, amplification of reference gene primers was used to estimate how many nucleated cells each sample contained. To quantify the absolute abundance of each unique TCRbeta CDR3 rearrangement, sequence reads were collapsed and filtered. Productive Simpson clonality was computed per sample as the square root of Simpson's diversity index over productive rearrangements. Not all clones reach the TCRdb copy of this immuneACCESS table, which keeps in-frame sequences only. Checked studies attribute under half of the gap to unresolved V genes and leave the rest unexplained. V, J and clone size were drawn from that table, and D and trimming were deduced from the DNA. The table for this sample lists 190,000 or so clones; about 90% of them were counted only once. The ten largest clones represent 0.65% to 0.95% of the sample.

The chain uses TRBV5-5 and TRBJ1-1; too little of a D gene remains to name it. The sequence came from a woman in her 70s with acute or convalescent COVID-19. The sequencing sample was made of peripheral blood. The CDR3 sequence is CASSLGPTEAFF. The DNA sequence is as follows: TGTGCCAGCAGCTTGGGTCCGACTGAAGCTTTCTTT.